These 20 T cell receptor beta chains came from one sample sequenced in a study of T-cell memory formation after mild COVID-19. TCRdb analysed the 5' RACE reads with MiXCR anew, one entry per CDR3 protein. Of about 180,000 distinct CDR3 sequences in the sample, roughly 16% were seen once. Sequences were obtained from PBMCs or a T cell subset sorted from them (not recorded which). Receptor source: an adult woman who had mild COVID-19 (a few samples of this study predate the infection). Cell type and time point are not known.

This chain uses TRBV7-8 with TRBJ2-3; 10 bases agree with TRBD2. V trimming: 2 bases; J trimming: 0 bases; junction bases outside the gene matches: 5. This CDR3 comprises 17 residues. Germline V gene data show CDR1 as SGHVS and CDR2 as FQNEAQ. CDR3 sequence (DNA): TGTGCCAGCAGCTTATCTAGCGGGAGTCTTAGCACAGATACGCAGTATTTT. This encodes CASSLSSGSLSTDTQYF.

The CDR3 DNA is TGTGCCGCCGGCCAGGAGAACATCAATGAGCAGTTCTTC. Encoded protein: CAAGQENINEQFF. V usage is TRBV24-1 and J usage is TRBJ2-1; no clear D. The CDR3 is 13 amino acids. Trimming removed 12 bases at V and 6 bases at J, with 17 bases between. Germline CDR1 is KGHDR and CDR2 is SFDVKD.

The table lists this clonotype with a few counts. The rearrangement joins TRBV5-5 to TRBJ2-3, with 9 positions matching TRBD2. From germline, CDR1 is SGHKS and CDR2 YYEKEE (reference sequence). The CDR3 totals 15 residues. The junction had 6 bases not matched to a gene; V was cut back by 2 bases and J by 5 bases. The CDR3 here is CASSFQAGGLDTQYF. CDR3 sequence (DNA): TGTGCCAGCAGCTTTCAGGCGGGGGGGCTAGATACGCAGTATTTT. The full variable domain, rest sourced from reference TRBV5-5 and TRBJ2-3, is DAGVTQSPTHLIKTRGQQVTLRCSPISGHKSVSWYQQVLGQGPQFIFQYYEKEERGRGNFPDRFSARQFPNYSSELNVNALLLGDSALYLCASSFQAGGLDTQYFGPGTRLTVL.

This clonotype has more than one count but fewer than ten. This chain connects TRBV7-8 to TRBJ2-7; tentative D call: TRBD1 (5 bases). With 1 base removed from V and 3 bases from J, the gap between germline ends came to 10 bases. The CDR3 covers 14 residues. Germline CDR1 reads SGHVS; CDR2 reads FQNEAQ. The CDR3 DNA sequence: TGTGCCAGCAGCTTAGTGGGGCCGTTCTACGAGCAGTACTTC. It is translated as CASSLVGPFYEQYF.

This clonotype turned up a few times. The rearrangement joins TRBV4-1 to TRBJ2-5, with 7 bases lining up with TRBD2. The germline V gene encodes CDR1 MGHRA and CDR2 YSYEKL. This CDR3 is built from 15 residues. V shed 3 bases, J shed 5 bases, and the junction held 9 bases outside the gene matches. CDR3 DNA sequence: TGCGCCAGCAGCCACCCGGGAGGAATAATGGAGACCCAGTACTTC. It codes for CASSHPGGIMETQYF.

The CDR3 coding sequence is TGTGCCAGCAGTTATTCCGGGAGGGGATCTGAAGCTTTCTTT. This encodes CASSYSGRGSEAFF. This chain connects TRBV6-5 to TRBJ1-1, with a weak D call TRBD1 (5 bases). The CDR3 sequence is 14 residues long. CDR1 is MNHEY and CDR2 is SVGAGI in the germline V gene. Trimming pared 3 bases from V and 6 bases from J, leaving 14 bases between.

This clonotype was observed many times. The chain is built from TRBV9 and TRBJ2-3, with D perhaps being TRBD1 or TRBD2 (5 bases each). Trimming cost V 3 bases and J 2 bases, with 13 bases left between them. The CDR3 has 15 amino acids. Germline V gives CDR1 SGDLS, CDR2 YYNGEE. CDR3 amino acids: CASSDPGRTTDTQYF. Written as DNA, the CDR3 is TGTGCCAGCAGCGACCCGGGACGGACCACAGATACGCAGTATTTT. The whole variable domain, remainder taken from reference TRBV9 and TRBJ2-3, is DSGVTQTPKHLITATGQRVTLRCSPRSGDLSVYWYQQSLDQGLQFLIQYYNGEERAKGNILERFSAQQFPDLHSELNLSSLELGDSALYFCASSDPGRTTDTQYFGPGTRLTVL.

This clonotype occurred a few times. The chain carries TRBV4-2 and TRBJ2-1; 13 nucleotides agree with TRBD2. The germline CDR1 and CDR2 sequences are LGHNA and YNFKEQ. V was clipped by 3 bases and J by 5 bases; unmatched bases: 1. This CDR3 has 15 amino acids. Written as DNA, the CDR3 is TGTGCCAGCAGCCAGGGACTAGCGGGACACAATGAGCAGTTCTTC. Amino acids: CASSQGLAGHNEQFF.

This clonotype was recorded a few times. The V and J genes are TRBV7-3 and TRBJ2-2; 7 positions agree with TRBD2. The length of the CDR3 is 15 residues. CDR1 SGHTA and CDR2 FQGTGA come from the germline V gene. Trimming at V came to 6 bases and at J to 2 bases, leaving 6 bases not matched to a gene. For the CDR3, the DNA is TGTGCCAGCAGACCGAGCGGGGCAAACACCGGGGAGCTGTTTTTT. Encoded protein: CASRPSGANTGELFF.

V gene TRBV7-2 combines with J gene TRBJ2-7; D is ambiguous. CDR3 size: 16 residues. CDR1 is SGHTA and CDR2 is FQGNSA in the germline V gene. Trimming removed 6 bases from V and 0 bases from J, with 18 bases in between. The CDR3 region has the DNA TGTGCCAGCAGGCTCTCGCTGGTCGCGAGCTCCTACGAGCAGTACTTC. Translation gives CASRLSLVASSYEQYF.

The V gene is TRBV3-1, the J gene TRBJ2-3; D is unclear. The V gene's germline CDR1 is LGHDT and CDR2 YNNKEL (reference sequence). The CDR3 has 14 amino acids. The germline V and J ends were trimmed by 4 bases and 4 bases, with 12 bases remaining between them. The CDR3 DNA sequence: TGTGCCAGCAGCCTCCGCTACGGCCCAGATACGCAGTATTTT. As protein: CASSLRYGPDTQYF.

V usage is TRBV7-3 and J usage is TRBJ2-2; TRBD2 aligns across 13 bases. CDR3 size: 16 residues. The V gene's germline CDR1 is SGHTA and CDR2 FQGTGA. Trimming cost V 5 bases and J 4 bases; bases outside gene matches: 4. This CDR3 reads CASSTTSGGATGELFF. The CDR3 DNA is TGTGCCAGCAGCACTACTAGCGGGGGGGCCACCGGGGAGCTGTTTTTT.

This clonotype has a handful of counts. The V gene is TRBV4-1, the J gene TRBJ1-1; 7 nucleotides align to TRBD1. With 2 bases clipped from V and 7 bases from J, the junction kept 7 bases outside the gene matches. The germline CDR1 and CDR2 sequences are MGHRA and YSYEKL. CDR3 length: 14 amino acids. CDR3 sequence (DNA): TGCGCCAGCAGCCAACCGGGACAGCAATTTGAAGCTTTCTTT. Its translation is CASSQPGQQFEAFF.

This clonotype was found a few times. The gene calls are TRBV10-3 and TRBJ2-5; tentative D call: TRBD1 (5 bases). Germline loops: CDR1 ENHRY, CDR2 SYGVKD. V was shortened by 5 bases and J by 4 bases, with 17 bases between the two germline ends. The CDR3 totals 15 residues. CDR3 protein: CAISTDNRIGETQYF. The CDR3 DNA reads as TGTGCCATCAGTACCGATAACAGGATTGGAGAGACCCAGTACTTC.

CDR3 nucleotide sequence: TGCAGCGTCAAGGACAGGGGGCGGTTTGAAAAACTGTTTTTT. Amino acids: CSVKDRGRFEKLFF. The V gene is TRBV29-1, the J gene TRBJ1-4; 11 nucleotides align to TRBD1. The V gene end was trimmed by 6 bases and the J gene end by 7 bases; junction bases not matched to a gene: 7. The CDR3 sequence is 14 residues long. The germline CDR1 and CDR2 sequences are SQVTM and ANQGSEA.

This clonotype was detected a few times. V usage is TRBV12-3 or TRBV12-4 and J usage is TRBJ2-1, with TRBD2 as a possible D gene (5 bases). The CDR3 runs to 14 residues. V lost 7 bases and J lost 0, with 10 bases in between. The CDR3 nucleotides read TGTGCCAGCACCGGCGCGGGCTCCTACAATGAGCAGTTCTTC. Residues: CASTGAGSYNEQFF.

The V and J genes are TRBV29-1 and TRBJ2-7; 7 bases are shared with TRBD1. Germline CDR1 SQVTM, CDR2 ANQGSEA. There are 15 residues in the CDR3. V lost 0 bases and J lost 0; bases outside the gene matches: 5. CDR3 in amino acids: CSVEDLTGASYEQYF. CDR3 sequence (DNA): TGCAGCGTTGAAGATCTCACAGGGGCCTCCTACGAGCAGTACTTC.

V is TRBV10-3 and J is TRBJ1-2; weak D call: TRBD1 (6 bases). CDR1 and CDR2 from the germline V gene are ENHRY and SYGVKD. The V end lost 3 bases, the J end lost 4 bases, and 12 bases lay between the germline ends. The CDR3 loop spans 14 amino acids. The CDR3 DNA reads TGTGCCATCAGTGAAGAGGGGGGCAGCTATGGCTACACCTTC. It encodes CAISEEGGSYGYTF.

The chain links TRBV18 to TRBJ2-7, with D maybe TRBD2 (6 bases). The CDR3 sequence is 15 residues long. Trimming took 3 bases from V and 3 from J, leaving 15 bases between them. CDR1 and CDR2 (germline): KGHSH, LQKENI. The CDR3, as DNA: TGTGCCAGCTCACCCCCATCCGCGGGGAACTACGAGCAGTACTTC. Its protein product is CASSPPSAGNYEQYF.

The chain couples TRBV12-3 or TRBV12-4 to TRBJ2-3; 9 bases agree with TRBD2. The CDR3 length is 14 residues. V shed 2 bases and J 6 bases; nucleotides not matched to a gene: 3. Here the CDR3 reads CASSLLAGMDTQYF. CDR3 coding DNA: TGTGCCAGCAGTTTACTAGCGGGGATGGATACGCAGTATTTT.